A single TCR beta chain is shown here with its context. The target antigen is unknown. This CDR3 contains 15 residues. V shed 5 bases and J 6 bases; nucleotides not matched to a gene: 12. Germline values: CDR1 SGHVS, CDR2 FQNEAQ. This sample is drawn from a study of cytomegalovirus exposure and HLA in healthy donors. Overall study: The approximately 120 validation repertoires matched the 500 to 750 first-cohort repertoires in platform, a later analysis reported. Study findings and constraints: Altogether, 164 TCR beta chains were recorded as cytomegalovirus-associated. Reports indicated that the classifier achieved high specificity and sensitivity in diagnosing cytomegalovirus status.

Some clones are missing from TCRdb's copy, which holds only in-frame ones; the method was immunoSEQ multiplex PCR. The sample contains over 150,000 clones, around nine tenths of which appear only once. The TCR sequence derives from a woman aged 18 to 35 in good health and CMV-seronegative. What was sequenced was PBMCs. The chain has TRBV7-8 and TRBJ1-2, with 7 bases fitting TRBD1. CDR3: CASSRTGTVTDGYTF. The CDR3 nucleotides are TGTGCCAGCAGCCGTACCGGGACAGTTACCGATGGCTACACCTTC.